These 8 T cell receptor beta chains were sequenced from one sample in a study of PD-1 blockade in classical Hodgkin lymphoma. Using immunoSEQ multiplex PCR, the repertoire was profiled, and TCRdb retains in-frame clones only, with some absent. The sample lists about 61,000 clones; approximately 92% were seen once. With no exception, relapse followed autologous stem cell transplantation in all patients, and brentuximab vedotin exposure varied. Sequencing was performed on peripheral blood mononuclear cells (PBMCs), taken at baseline. These receptors originate from a human donor with classical Hodgkin lymphoma.

V usage is TRBV14 and J usage is TRBJ2-1; 8 positions agree with TRBD1. The CDR3 consists of 12 residues. CDR1 and CDR2 (germline): SGHDN, FVKESK. V dropped 7 bases and J dropped 9; count of bases not matched to a gene: 5. This CDR3 reads CASTTGAGEQFF. CDR3 in DNA: TGTGCCAGCACGACAGGGGCGGGTGAGCAGTTCTTC.

This chain uses TRBV7-9 with TRBJ2-5, with TRBD1 matching over 7 bases. The germline gives CDR1 SEHNR, CDR2 FQNEAQ (reference sequence). CDR3 length: 15 residues. V lost 0 bases, J lost 1 base, and 2 bases stayed unmatched. The CDR3 DNA reads TGTGCCAGCAGCTTAGCACAGGGGCGCCAAGAGACCCAGTACTTC. Amino acids: CASSLAQGRQETQYF.

The V and J genes are TRBV5-1 and TRBJ2-7, with TRBD1 matching over 10 bases. In germline, CDR1 is SGHRS, CDR2 YFSETQ. The J segment lost 5 bases and the V segment lost 0 bases, leaving 5 bases of the junction unmatched. CDR3 length: 15 amino acids. The DNA of the CDR3 is TGCGCCAGCAGCTTGGATGGGACAGGGGTGGACGAGCAGTACTTC. It encodes CASSLDGTGVDEQYF.

V and J are TRBV2 and TRBJ1-5; the match to TRBD1 covers 8 bases. Germline V gene data show CDR1 as SNHLY and CDR2 as FYNNEI. Trimming at V came to 9 bases and at J to 0 bases, leaving 7 bases not matched to a gene. The CDR3 has 15 residues. The CDR3 DNA sequence: TGTGCCAGTCAGGGGGCATCTGCTAGCAATCAGCCCCAGCATTTT. The encoded protein is CASQGASASNQPQHF.

CDR3 in amino acids: CASSQDSGSTDTQYF. The CDR3 DNA reads TGTGCCAGCAGCCAAGACTCTGGAAGCACAGATACGCAGTATTTT. The chain uses TRBV4-2 and TRBJ2-3; D is ambiguous. The germline V gene encodes CDR1 LGHNA and CDR2 YNFKEQ. The CDR3 spans 15 residues. V was shortened by 0 bases and J by 0 bases, with 7 bases between the two germline ends.

This clone appeared a single time. The chain employs TRBV7-9 and TRBJ1-4, with D uncertain. The ends were cut back, 10 bases at V and 8 bases at J, with 11 bases in the middle. From germline, CDR1 is SEHNR and CDR2 FQNEAQ (reference sequence). CDR3 length equals 11 residues. The CDR3 DNA is TGTGCCACTAGGCCGGGGGAAAAACTGTTTTTT. As protein: CATRPGEKLFF. Together with reference TRBV7-9 and TRBJ1-4, the CDR3 gives the full variable domain: DTGVSQNPRHKITKRGQNVTFRCDPISEHNRLYWYRQTLGQGPEFLTYFQNEAQLEKSRLLSDRFSAERPKGSFSTLEIQRTEQGDSAMYLCATRPGEKLFFGSGTQLSVL.

The V call is TRBV5-4, the J call TRBJ1-6; D gene unclear. Between the trimmed V and J ends, which lost 2 bases and 5 bases, there was a span of 2 bases. CDR1 and CDR2 from the germline V gene are SGHNT and YYREEE (reference sequence). CDR3 length: 12 residues. CDR3 in DNA: TGTGCCAGCAGCTTTAATAATTCACCCCTCCACTTT. Its translation is CASSFNNSPLHF.

This chain joins TRBV30 and TRBJ1-1; D remains unclear. V was shortened by 2 bases and J by 9 bases, with 10 bases between the two germline ends. Germline loops: CDR1 GTSNPN, CDR2 SVGIG (reference sequence). This CDR3 is built from 11 residues. CDR3 in amino acids: CAWSLDGQAFF. For the CDR3, the DNA is TGTGCCTGGAGTCTGGACGGACAAGCTTTCTTT.